These 27 T cell receptor beta chains originate from one sample sequenced in a study of cytomegalovirus exposure and HLA in healthy donors (dated by TCRdb to between 2016 and 2019). Receptors were amplified or captured by the immunoSEQ multiplex PCR assay. Entries here come from immuneACCESS through TCRdb and include only in-frame sequences with V and J called. Some clones fail to appear in such tables; in the studies checked, an unresolved V gene covers under half of the shortfall, and the cause of the remainder is unknown. Counted in this sample were roughly 70,000 clones; around four fifths of them appeared once. The ten largest clones add up to around 2.9% of the sample. The sequencing sample was made of PBMCs. All receptors come from a man aged 30 to 39 in good health and CMV-seronegative.

This clone was counted only a few times. V is TRBV11-2 and J is TRBJ1-4; possibly TRBD1 for D (5 bases). CDR3 length equals 16 residues. V shed 5 bases and J shed 3 bases, with 16 bases lying between them. Germline CDR1 reads SGHAT; CDR2 reads FQNNGV. CDR3 in amino acids: CASSDGHTAANEKLFF. Here the CDR3 DNA reads TGTGCCAGCAGCGATGGACACACGGCAGCTAATGAAAAACTGTTTTTT.

This clone appeared once. This chain connects TRBV30 to TRBJ1-3, with D hard to call. Trimming removed 7 bases from V and 0 bases from J, with 10 bases in between. The CDR3 extends over 13 amino acids. CDR1 GTSNPN and CDR2 SVGIG come from the germline V gene (reference sequence). CDR3 coding DNA: TGTGCCTCCATGACATTCTCTGGAAACACCATATATTTT. Residues: CASMTFSGNTIYF.

The chain employs TRBV6-5 and TRBJ1-2; a possible D gene is TRBD1 (6 bases). Germline V gene lookup returns CDR1 MNHEY and CDR2 SVGAGI. Trimming removed 5 bases at V and 0 bases at J, with 13 bases between. The CDR3 has 15 residues. The chain's CDR3 is CASSRTDYANYGYTF. The CDR3 DNA reads as TGTGCCAGCAGTCGGACAGATTACGCTAACTATGGCTACACCTTC.

The chain recombines TRBV2 with TRBJ2-4; D is uncertain. The CDR3 extends over 12 amino acids. The V end lost 5 bases, the J end lost 8 bases, and 10 bases lay between the germline ends. The germline V gene has CDR1 SNHLY and CDR2 FYNNEI. Here the CDR3 reads CASSQSSDIQYF. In DNA, the CDR3 is TGTGCCAGCAGTCAAAGTAGTGACATTCAGTACTTC.

The count of this clone is one. The CDR3 reads CATSRDIETQYF. CDR3 bases: TGTGCCACCAGCAGAGACATAGAGACCCAGTACTTC. This rearrangement joins TRBV15 to TRBJ2-5; D remains ambiguous. This CDR3 contains 12 residues. Trimming left V 0 bases short and J 4 bases short, with 3 bases between. Germline assignment: CDR1 LNHNV and CDR2 YYDKDF (reference sequence).

J is TRBJ2-7 and V is TRBV10-2; 11 nucleotides line up with TRBD1. CDR3 size: 14 residues. Germline V lookup: CDR1 WSHSY, CDR2 SAAADI. The V gene end was trimmed by 6 bases and the J gene end by 4 bases; junction bases not matched to a gene: 5. The CDR3 is CASRAGQGAYEQYF. DNA for the CDR3: TGCGCCAGCAGGGCCGGACAGGGGGCGTACGAGCAGTACTTC.

This chain links TRBV20-1 with TRBJ1-2, with TRBD1 matching 8 bases. This CDR3 is 10 amino acids long. The J segment lost 14 bases and the V segment lost 4 bases, leaving 6 bases of the junction unmatched. Germline assignment: CDR1 DFQATT and CDR2 SNEGSKA (reference sequence). CDR3 nucleotides: TGCAGTGCTACGGACAGGGTCCGAACCTTC. It translates to CSATDRVRTF.

This sequence joins TRBV6-1 and TRBJ2-3, with 10 bases fitting TRBD2. With V trimmed by 6 bases and J by 1 base, 4 bases remained unmatched. Per germline, CDR1 MNHNS and CDR2 SASEGT. CDR3 size: 15 residues. CDR3 in DNA: TGTGCCAGCAGGACCGGACTAGCGGGCACAGATACGCAGTATTTT. As protein: CASRTGLAGTDTQYF.

The chain uses TRBV5-4 and TRBJ1-2; D unresolved. This CDR3 spans 12 amino acids. The germline gives CDR1 SGHNT, CDR2 YYREEE (reference sequence). With 0 bases removed from V and 6 bases from J, the gap between germline ends came to 6 bases. The CDR3 coding sequence is TGTGCCAGCAGCTTGGACTCCGATGGCTACACCTTC. This sequence encodes CASSLDSDGYTF. Full variable domain (rest looked up from reference TRBV5-4 and TRBJ1-2): ETGVTQSPTHLIKTRGQQVTLRCSSQSGHNTVSWYQQALGQGPQFIFQYYREEENGRGNFPPRFSGLQFPNYSSELNVNALELDDSALYLCASSLDSDGYTFGSGTRLTVV.

The V gene is TRBV13, the J gene TRBJ1-1, with TRBD1 as a possible D gene (6 bases). CDR3 length equals 13 residues. Germline lookup yields CDR1 PRHDT and CDR2 FYEKMQ (reference sequence). V was cut by 5 bases and J by 3 bases, with 10 bases left in between. The CDR3 protein is CASSRRGYTEAFF. CDR3 DNA: TGTGCCAGCAGCCGCAGGGGTTACACTGAAGCTTTCTTT.

The chain combines TRBV10-2 with TRBJ2-7, with TRBD1 matching over 9 bases. The junction had 8 bases not matched to a gene; V was cut back by 8 bases and J by 0 bases. The CDR3 loop spans 15 amino acids. From germline, CDR1 is WSHSY and CDR2 SAAADI. CDR3: CASRPGQGSSYEQYV. The DNA for the CDR3 is TGCGCCAGCCGACCGGGACAGGGCAGCTCCTACGAGCAGTACGTC.

This clone has just one count. This sequence joins TRBV9 and TRBJ2-3, with TRBD2 matching over 8 bases. The germline V gene encodes CDR1 SGDLS and CDR2 YYNGEE. The trim removed 0 bases at V and 1 base at J, leaving 7 bases unmatched. CDR3 length: 17 residues. The CDR3 is CASSVAGGPLRTDTQYF. CDR3 DNA sequence: TGTGCCAGCAGCGTAGCGGGGGGGCCATTACGCACAGATACGCAGTATTTT.

This clone was seen once. This chain connects TRBV5-4 to TRBJ1-1, with a weak D call TRBD1 (6 bases). Germline CDR1 SGHNT, CDR2 YYREEE (reference sequence). The V end lost 5 bases, the J end lost 2 bases, and 13 bases lay between the germline ends. There are 14 residues in the CDR3. The CDR3 spells CASRRDRSNTEAFF. CDR3 nucleotide sequence: TGTGCCAGCAGGCGTGACAGGTCAAACACTGAAGCTTTCTTT.

This clone was observed a few times. V and J are TRBV27 and TRBJ2-7, with TRBD1 matching over 9 bases. Germline lookup yields CDR1 MNHEY and CDR2 SMNVEV (reference sequence). The CDR3 has 15 residues. Trimming took 4 bases from V and 6 from J; bases not matched to a gene: 10. CDR3 region: CASSSRQGDLGEQYV. CDR3 in DNA: TGTGCCAGCAGTTCTAGACAGGGGGACTTGGGCGAGCAGTACGTC.

The chain carries TRBV4-2 and TRBJ1-5; 7 bases agree with TRBD1. The CDR3 is made up of 14 amino acids. From germline, CDR1 is LGHNA and CDR2 YNFKEQ. Trimming cost V 3 bases and J 5 bases; bases outside gene matches: 4. The CDR3 loop is CASSHRRGDQPQHF. The CDR3 DNA sequence: TGTGCCAGCAGCCACCGCAGGGGGGATCAGCCCCAGCATTTT.

The V and J genes are TRBV4-3 and TRBJ2-1; 8 bases map to TRBD2. This CDR3 comprises 16 residues. Losses at the gene ends were 0 bases for V and 8 bases for J; bases not matched to a gene: 9. The germline gives CDR1 LGHNA, CDR2 YSLEER. DNA of the CDR3: TGCGCCAGCAGCCAAGATTACAGCGGGAGTAGGGATGAGCAGTTCTTC. Translating gives CASSQDYSGSRDEQFF.

J is TRBJ2-1 and V is TRBV4-2; tentatively, D is TRBD1 (5 bases). Germline V gives CDR1 LGHNA, CDR2 YNFKEQ. This CDR3 region has 17 residues. V dropped 0 bases and J dropped 0 bases, with 12 bases sitting between them. This chain's CDR3 is CASSQDSQGSSYNEQFF. The CDR3 DNA follows: TGTGCCAGCAGCCAAGATTCCCAGGGAAGCTCCTACAATGAGCAGTTCTTC.

This chain joins TRBV7-8 and TRBJ2-1; TRBD2 matches 8 bases. The CDR3 length is 15 residues. The J segment lost 10 bases and the V segment lost 5 bases, leaving 13 bases of the junction unmatched. The germline V gene encodes CDR1 SGHVS and CDR2 FQNEAQ. The CDR3 is CASSTGTGLGLEQFF. The CDR3 bases are TGTGCCAGCAGCACGGGGACGGGACTAGGGCTCGAGCAGTTCTTC.

This chain uses TRBV7-2 with TRBJ1-2, with unresolved D. The germline gives CDR1 SGHTA, CDR2 FQGNSA. Trimming removed 6 bases at V and 7 bases at J, with 15 bases between. This CDR3 is built from 13 residues. For the CDR3, the DNA is TGTGCCAGCAGGCGATTTACAGATCCTGGCTACACCTTC. Its translation: CASRRFTDPGYTF.

The chain has TRBV27 and TRBJ2-2; 8 positions match TRBD1. This CDR3 comprises 15 residues. CDR1 is MNHEY, CDR2 SMNVEV, per germline (reference sequence). J gave up 3 bases and V 6 bases, and 6 bases lay outside the gene matches. The CDR3 DNA reads as TGTGCCAGCAGGGGAAACAGGGGGGACACCGGGGAGCTGTTTTTT. Translation gives CASRGNRGDTGELFF.

V is TRBV6-6 and J is TRBJ2-7, with 9 bases identical to TRBD1. CDR3 length: 14 residues. CDR1 is MNHNY and CDR2 is SVGAGI in the germline V gene (reference sequence). With V trimmed by 6 bases and J by 2 bases, 5 bases remained unmatched. CDR3 protein: CASRPGQGPYEQYF. In DNA, the CDR3 is TGTGCCAGCAGGCCGGGACAGGGTCCCTACGAGCAGTACTTC.

This chain joins TRBV30 and TRBJ2-2, with D uncertain. V dropped 1 base and J dropped 7 bases, with 7 bases sitting between them. Germline V CDR1 and CDR2: GTSNPN, SVGIG (reference sequence). This CDR3 region has 12 residues. This CDR3 reads CAWSDYSGELFF. The CDR3 region has the DNA TGTGCCTGGAGTGATTACAGCGGGGAGCTGTTTTTT.

This clone showed up just once. J is TRBJ1-1 and V is TRBV9; D remains unclear. This CDR3 contains 14 residues. In germline, CDR1 is SGDLS, CDR2 YYNGEE. Trimming took 4 bases from V and 3 from J, leaving 13 bases between them. CDR3 protein: CASSPNLRDTEAFF. CDR3 nucleotide sequence: TGTGCCAGCAGCCCCAATTTACGGGACACTGAAGCTTTCTTT.

The genes are TRBV30 and TRBJ2-1, with 13 nucleotides matching TRBD2. With 2 bases clipped from V and 5 bases from J, the junction kept 6 bases outside the gene matches. Per germline, CDR1 GTSNPN and CDR2 SVGIG (reference sequence). CDR3 size: 16 residues. The CDR3, as DNA: TGTGCCTGGAGTTTTTTCGGGACTAGCGGGAACAATGAGCAGTTCTTC. Protein product: CAWSFFGTSGNNEQFF.

Here the CDR3 DNA reads TGTGCCAGCGGCCGCTACGAGCAGTACTTC. It is translated as CASGRYEQYF. This chain links TRBV28 with TRBJ2-7; D unresolved. Looked up from germline, CDR1 is MDHEN and CDR2 is SYDVKM. Trimming shortened V by 8 bases and J by 3 bases, and 5 bases separated the two germline ends. The CDR3 is made up of 10 amino acids.

This chain joins TRBV2 and TRBJ2-1, with D possibly matching TRBD1 (6 bases). Germline CDR1 SNHLY, CDR2 FYNNEI. V was cut by 7 bases and J by 6 bases, with 10 bases left in between. This CDR3 is built from 12 residues. The CDR3 DNA sequence: TGTGCCAGCATGCCGGACAGCAATGAGCAGTTCTTC. Protein sequence: CASMPDSNEQFF.

The chain is built from TRBV11-3 and TRBJ2-2, with D possibly TRBD1 on 5 matching bases. In germline, CDR1 is SGHNT, CDR2 YENEEA. CDR3 size: 15 residues. V was trimmed by 1 base and J by 5 bases, leaving 11 bases between them. The CDR3 DNA reads as TGTGCCAGCAGCTTAGCGGTTAGGGGAACCGGGGAGCTGTTTTTT. Protein: CASSLAVRGTGELFF.